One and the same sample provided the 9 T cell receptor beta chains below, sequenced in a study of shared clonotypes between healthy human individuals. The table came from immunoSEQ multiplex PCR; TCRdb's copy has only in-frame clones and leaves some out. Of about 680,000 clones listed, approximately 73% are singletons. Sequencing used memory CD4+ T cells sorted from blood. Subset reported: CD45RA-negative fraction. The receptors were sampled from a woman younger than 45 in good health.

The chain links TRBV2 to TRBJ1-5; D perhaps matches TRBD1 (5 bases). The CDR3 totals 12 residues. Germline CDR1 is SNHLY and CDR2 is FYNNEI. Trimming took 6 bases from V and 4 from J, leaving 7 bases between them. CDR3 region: CASSRANQPQHF. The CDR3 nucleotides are TGTGCCAGCAGCAGGGCAAATCAGCCCCAGCATTTT.

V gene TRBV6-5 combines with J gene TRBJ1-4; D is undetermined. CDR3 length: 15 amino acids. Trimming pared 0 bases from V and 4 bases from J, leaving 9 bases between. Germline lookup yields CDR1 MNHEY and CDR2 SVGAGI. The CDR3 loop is CASSYSTGLNEKLFF. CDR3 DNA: TGTGCCAGCAGTTACTCGACGGGTCTTAATGAAAAACTGTTTTTT.

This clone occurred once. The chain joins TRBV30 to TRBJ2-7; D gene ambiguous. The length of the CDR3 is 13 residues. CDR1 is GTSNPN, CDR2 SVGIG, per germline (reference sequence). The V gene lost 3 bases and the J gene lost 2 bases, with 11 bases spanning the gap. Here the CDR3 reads CAWRLVGTYEQYF. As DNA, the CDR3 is TGTGCCTGGAGGTTGGTTGGGACCTACGAGCAGTACTTC. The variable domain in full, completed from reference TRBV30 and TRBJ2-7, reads SQTIHQWPATLVQPVGSPLSLECTVEGTSNPNLYWYRQAAGRGLQLLFYSVGIGQISSEVPQNLSASRPQDRQFILSSKKLLLSDSGFYLCAWRLVGTYEQYFGPGTRLTVT.

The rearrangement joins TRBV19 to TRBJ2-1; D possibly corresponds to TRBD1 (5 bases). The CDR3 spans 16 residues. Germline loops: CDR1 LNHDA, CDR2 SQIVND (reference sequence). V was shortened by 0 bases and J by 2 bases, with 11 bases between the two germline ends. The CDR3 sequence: CASSIDRAGTYNEQFF. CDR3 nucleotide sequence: TGTGCCAGTAGTATAGACCGGGCAGGGACCTACAATGAGCAGTTCTTC.

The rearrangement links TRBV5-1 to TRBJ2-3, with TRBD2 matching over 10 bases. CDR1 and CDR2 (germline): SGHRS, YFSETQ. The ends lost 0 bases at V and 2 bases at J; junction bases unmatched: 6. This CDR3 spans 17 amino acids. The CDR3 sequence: CASSLGSTSGLTDTQYF. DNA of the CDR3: TGCGCCAGCAGCTTGGGCTCGACTAGCGGGCTCACAGATACGCAGTATTTT.

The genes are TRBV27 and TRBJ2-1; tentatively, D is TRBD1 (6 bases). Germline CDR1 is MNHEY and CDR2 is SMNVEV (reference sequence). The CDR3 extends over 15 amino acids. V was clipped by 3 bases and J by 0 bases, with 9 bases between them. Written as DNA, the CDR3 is TGTGCCAGCAGTTTCGGACAGCCCTCCTACAATGAGCAGTTCTTC. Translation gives CASSFGQPSYNEQFF.

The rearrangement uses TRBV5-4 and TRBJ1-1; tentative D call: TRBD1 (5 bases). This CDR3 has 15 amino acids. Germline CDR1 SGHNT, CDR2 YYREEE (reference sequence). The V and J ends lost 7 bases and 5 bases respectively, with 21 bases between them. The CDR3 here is CASLSYGGRLTEAFF. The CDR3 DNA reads TGTGCCAGCCTTAGCTATGGGGGAAGGTTGACTGAAGCTTTCTTT.

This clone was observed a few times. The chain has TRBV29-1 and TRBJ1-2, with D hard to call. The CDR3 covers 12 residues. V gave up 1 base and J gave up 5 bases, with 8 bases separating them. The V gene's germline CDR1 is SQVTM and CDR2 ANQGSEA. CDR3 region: CSVEVVGYGYTF. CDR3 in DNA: TGCAGCGTTGAAGTGGTGGGGTATGGCTACACCTTC.

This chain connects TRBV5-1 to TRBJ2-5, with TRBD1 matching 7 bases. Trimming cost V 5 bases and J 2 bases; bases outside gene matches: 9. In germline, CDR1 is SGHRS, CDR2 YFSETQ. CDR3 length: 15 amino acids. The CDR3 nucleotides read TGCGCCAGCAGTCCACAGGGGTTTGGACAAGAGACCCAGTACTTC. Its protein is CASSPQGFGQETQYF.